Below, 12 T cell receptor beta chains from the same sample are listed, as sequenced in a study of regulatory T cells in long-lasting Graves disease. In building TCR beta libraries, iRepertoire HTBI primers were used together with Arm-PCR of CDR3 regions. TCRdb reprocessed the multiplex PCR reads with MiXCR, giving one entry per CDR3 protein. Of around 340,000 distinct CDR3 sequences in the sample, around 20% were seen once. Described time point: persistent/refractory GD, antithyroid drugs over 5 years with positive TRAb. RNA isolated from PBMCs was used to make the TCR library. Specimen: peripheral blood mononuclear cells (PBMCs), collected when the disease was refractory, from a patient treated with antithyroid drugs. Receptors originate from a female donor with Graves disease.

With respect to this clonotype: A clone one base away is much larger, so this may be a read error. The chain employs TRBV11-2 and TRBJ2-7; D not certain. CDR1 and CDR2 (germline): SGHAT, FQNNGV. This CDR3 comprises 15 residues. The CDR3 region is CANSYDRLGYDEQYF. CDR3 in DNA: TGTGCCAACAGCTACGATCGTCTTGGATACGACGAGCAGTACTTC.

This clonotype was picked up many times. This chain connects TRBV3-1 to TRBJ2-6, with 9 positions matching TRBD1. Germline CDR1 reads LGHDT; CDR2 reads YNNKEL (reference sequence). V shed 4 bases, J shed 1 base, and the junction held 8 bases outside the gene matches. CDR3 size: 18 residues. CDR3: CASSPSPGTGSGANVLTF. DNA of the CDR3: TGTGCCAGCAGCCCTAGTCCCGGGACAGGGTCTGGGGCCAACGTCCTGACTTTC.

This clonotype has a count of ten or more. The chain employs TRBV6-2 or TRBV6-3 and TRBJ2-7; D is uncertain. Per the germline V gene, CDR1 is MNHEY and CDR2 is SVGEGT. The CDR3 has 17 residues. The V end lost 0 bases, the J end lost 2 bases, and 17 bases lay between the germline ends. The CDR3: CASSYSQTGEATYEQYF. The CDR3 coding sequence is TGTGCCAGCAGTTACTCCCAGACGGGTGAAGCCACCTACGAGCAGTACTTC.

The chain links TRBV19 to TRBJ1-5; 9 bases are shared with TRBD1. CDR3 length: 14 amino acids. The trim removed 9 bases at V and 5 bases at J, leaving 8 bases unmatched. In germline, CDR1 is LNHDA, CDR2 SQIVND (reference sequence). The CDR3 nucleotides read TGTGCCAGCAGCGGACAGGGGAGATATCAGCCCCAGCATTTT. Translation gives CASSGQGRYQPQHF.

This clonotype turned up a few times. V is TRBV4-1 and J is TRBJ1-4; TRBD1 matches at 8 bases. The CDR3 sequence is 20 residues long. Germline assignment: CDR1 MGHRA and CDR2 YSYEKL. The ends lost 2 bases at V and 4 bases at J; junction bases unmatched: 18. This chain's CDR3 is CASSQLGSPGGFMSNEKLFF. Here the CDR3 DNA reads TGCGCCAGCAGCCAACTCGGTTCGCCAGGGGGCTTCATGAGTAATGAAAAACTGTTTTTT.

This clonotype was picked up a small number of times. This chain joins TRBV5-1 and TRBJ1-2, with unresolved D. Deletions cut 0 bases from V and 8 bases from J, with 14 bases between. The CDR3 runs 14 residues. Germline V CDR1 and CDR2: SGHRS, YFSETQ. The CDR3 region is CASSLDTDPRGYTF. CDR3 bases: TGCGCCAGCAGCTTGGATACGGACCCCCGAGGCTACACCTTC.

J is TRBJ1-1 and V is TRBV5-1; 7 nucleotides line up with TRBD1. The CDR3 loop spans 17 amino acids. The J segment lost 1 base and the V segment lost 0 bases, leaving 9 bases of the junction unmatched. CDR1 and CDR2 from the germline V gene are SGHRS and YFSETQ. Here the CDR3 reads CASSLVGQDRANTEAFF. The CDR3 DNA sequence: TGCGCCAGCAGCTTGGTGGGACAAGACAGGGCGAACACTGAAGCTTTCTTT.

This clonotype was observed at least ten times. The rearrangement joins TRBV6-1 to TRBJ1-5, with 10 bases matching TRBD1. After removal of 7 bases from V and 7 bases from J, the junction contained 4 bases not matched to a gene. CDR1 and CDR2 from the germline V gene are MNHNS and SASEGT. The CDR3 is made up of 13 amino acids. CDR3 in DNA: TGTGCCAGCAATGACAGGGGGCGGCAGCCCCAGCATTTT. Its protein is CASNDRGRQPQHF.

This clonotype was seen at least ten times. This sequence joins TRBV24-1 and TRBJ1-2; D is perhaps TRBD1 (5 bases). This CDR3 is built from 16 residues. V was pared by 4 bases and J by 0 bases, with 14 bases between. Germline values: CDR1 KGHDR, CDR2 SFDVKD. DNA for the CDR3: TGTGCCACCAGTGACCCCCTGGACACGACTAACTATGGCTACACCTTC. Its protein product is CATSDPLDTTNYGYTF.

CDR3 bases: TGCAGTGCTAGTCCATCCTCCTCTGGAAACACCATATATTTT. This encodes CSASPSSSGNTIYF. The gene calls are TRBV20-1 and TRBJ1-3; no definite D call. CDR3 length: 14 residues. V was trimmed by 3 bases and J by 0 bases, leaving 9 bases between them. Germline values: CDR1 DFQATT, CDR2 SNEGSKA (reference sequence).

In its sample, this clonotype was seen a few times. This chain joins TRBV19 and TRBJ1-5; D is possibly TRBD1 (6 bases). V was pared by 7 bases and J by 0 bases, with 13 bases between. Germline CDR1 and CDR2: LNHDA and SQIVND (reference sequence). This CDR3 comprises 15 residues. The CDR3 loop reads CASNRRGTSNQPQHF. CDR3 in DNA: TGTGCCAGTAATCGGAGGGGGACTAGCAATCAGCCCCAGCATTTT.

This chain uses TRBV11-1 with TRBJ2-2; D perhaps matches TRBD1 (6 bases). The germline V and J ends were trimmed by 5 bases and 5 bases, with 15 bases remaining between them. This CDR3 has 15 amino acids. Germline V gene lookup returns CDR1 SGHAT and CDR2 FQDESV (reference sequence). CDR3 loop: CASSLTTGKTGELFF. Written as DNA, the CDR3 is TGTGCCAGCAGCCTAACTACAGGGAAGACCGGGGAGCTGTTTTTT.